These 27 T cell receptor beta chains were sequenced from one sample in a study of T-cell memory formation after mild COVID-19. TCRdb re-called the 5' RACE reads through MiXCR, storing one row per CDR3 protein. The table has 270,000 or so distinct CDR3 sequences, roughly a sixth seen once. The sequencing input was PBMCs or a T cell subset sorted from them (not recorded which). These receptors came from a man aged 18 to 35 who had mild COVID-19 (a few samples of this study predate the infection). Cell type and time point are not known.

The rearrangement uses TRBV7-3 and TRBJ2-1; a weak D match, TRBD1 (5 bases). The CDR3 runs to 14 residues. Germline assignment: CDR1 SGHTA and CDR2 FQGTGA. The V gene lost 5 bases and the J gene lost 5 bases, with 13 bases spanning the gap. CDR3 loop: CASSPPGRDNEQFF. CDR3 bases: TGTGCCAGCAGCCCCCCTGGCAGGGACAATGAGCAGTTCTTC.

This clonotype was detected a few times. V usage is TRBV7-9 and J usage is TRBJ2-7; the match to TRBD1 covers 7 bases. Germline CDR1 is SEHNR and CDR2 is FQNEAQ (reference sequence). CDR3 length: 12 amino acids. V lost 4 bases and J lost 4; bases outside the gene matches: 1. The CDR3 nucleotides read TGTGCCAGCAGCTCGACAGGGTACGAGCAGTACGTC. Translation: CASSSTGYEQYV.

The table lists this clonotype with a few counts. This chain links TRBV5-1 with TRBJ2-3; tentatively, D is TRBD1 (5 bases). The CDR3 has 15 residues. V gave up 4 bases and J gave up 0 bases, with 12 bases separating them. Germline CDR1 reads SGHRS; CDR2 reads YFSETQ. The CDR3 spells CASSVTTGSTDTQYF. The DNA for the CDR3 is TGCGCCAGCAGCGTAACAACAGGAAGCACAGATACGCAGTATTTT.

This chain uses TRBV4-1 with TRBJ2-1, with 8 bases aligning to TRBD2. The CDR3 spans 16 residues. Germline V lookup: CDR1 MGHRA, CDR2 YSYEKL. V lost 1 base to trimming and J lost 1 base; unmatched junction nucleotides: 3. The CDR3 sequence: CASSQVSGGSYNEQFF. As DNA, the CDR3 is TGCGCCAGCAGCCAAGTTTCGGGGGGGTCCTACAATGAGCAGTTCTTC.

The CDR3 is CASSQDLTEAFF. For the CDR3, the DNA is TGTGCCAGCAGCCAAGATTTAACTGAAGCTTTCTTT. V usage is TRBV3-1 and J usage is TRBJ1-1; D gene ambiguous. Germline-derived CDR1 and CDR2 are LGHDT and YNNKEL (reference sequence). V gave up 0 bases and J gave up 5 bases, with 4 bases separating them. CDR3 size: 12 residues.

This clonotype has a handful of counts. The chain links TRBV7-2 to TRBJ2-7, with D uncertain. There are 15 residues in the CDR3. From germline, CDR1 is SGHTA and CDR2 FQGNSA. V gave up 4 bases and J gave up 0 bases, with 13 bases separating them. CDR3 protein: CASSSTTENSYEQYF. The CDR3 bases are TGTGCCAGCAGCTCCACGACGGAGAACTCCTACGAGCAGTACTTC. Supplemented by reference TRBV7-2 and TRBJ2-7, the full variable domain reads GAGVSQSPSNKVTEKGKDVELRCDPISGHTALYWYRQSLGQGLEFLIYFQGNSAPDKSGLPSDRFSAERTGGSVSTLTIQRTQQEDSAVYLCASSSTTENSYEQYFGPGTRLTVT.

The CDR3 bases are TGTGCCAGCAGCGCCAGATACAATGAGCAGTTCTTC. Protein product: CASSARYNEQFF. The chain joins TRBV9 to TRBJ2-1; D call uncertain. With 3 bases removed from V and 4 bases from J, the gap between germline ends came to 5 bases. The CDR3 consists of 12 residues. CDR1 is SGDLS and CDR2 is YYNGEE in the germline V gene.

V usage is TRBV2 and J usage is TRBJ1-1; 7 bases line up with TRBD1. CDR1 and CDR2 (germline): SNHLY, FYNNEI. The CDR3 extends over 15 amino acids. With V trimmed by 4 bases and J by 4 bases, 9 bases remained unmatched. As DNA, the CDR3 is TGTGCCAGCAGTGGACAGGGTGCCTTAGGCACTGAAGCTTTCTTT. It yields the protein CASSGQGALGTEAFF.

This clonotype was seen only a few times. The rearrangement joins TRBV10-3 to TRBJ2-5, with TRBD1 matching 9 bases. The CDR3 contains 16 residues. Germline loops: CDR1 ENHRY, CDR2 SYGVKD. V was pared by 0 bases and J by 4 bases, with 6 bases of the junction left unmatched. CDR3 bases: TGTGCCATCAGTGAGTCACAGGGGGCCCGGGGAGAGACCCAGTACTTC. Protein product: CAISESQGARGETQYF.

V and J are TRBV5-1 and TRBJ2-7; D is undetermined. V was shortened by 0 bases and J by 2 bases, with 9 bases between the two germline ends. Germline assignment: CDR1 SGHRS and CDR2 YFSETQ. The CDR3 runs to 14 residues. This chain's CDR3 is CASSLDSPAYEQYF. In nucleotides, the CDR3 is TGCGCCAGCAGCTTGGACAGTCCGGCCTACGAGCAGTACTTC.

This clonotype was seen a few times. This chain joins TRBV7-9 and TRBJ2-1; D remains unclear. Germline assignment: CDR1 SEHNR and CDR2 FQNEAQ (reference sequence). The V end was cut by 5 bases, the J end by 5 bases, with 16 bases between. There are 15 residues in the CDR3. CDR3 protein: CASSTRGARHNEQFF. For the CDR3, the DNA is TGTGCCAGCAGCACCCGAGGAGCTCGCCACAATGAGCAGTTCTTC.

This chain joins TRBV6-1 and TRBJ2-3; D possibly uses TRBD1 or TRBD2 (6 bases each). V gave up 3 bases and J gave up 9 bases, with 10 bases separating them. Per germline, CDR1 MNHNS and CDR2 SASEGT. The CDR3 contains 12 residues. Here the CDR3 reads CASSDGGGTQYF. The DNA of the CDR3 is TGTGCCAGCAGTGACGGAGGGGGGACGCAGTATTTT.

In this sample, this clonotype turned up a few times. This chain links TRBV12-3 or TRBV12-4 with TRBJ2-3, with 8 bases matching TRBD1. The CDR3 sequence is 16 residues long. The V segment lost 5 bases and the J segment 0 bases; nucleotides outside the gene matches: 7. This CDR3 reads CASSAGTGPSTDTQYF. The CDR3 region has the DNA TGTGCCAGCAGTGCCGGGACAGGTCCTAGCACAGATACGCAGTATTTT.

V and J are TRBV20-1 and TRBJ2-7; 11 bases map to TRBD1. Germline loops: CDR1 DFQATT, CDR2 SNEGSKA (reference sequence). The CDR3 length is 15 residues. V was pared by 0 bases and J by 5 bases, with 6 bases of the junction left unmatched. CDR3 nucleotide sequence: TGCAGTGCTAGAGATCCGGGACAGGGGGTTGACGAGCAGTACTTC. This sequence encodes CSARDPGQGVDEQYF.

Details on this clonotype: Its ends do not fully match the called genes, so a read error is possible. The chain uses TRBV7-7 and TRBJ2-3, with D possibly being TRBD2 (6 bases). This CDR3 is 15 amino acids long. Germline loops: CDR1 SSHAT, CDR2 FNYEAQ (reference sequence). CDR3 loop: CASSLYLAGTDTQYF. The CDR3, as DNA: TGTGCTAGCAGCTTATACTTAGCGGGCACAGATACGCAGTATTTT.

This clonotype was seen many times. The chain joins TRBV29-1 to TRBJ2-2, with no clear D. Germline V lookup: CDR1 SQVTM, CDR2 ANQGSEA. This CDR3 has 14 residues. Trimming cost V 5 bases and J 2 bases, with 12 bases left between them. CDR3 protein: CSVWLDTNTGELFF. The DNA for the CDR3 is TGCAGCGTTTGGCTAGACACAAACACCGGGGAGCTGTTTTTT.

Here the CDR3 DNA reads TGCGCCAGCACCTTCGAGGGGACTAATGAAAAACTGTTTTTT. Translation: CASTFEGTNEKLFF. This chain links TRBV5-1 with TRBJ1-4; perhaps TRBD1 as D (5 bases). Germline V CDR1 and CDR2: SGHRS, YFSETQ. Trimming pared 6 bases from V and 2 bases from J, leaving 11 bases between. CDR3 length equals 14 residues.

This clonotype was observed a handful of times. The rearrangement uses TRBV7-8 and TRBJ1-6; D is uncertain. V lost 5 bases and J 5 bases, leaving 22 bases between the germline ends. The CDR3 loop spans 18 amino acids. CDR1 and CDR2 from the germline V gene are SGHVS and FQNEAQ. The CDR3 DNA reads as TGTGCCAGCAGCCAACGCCCGGCCCTCATACAAAATAATTCACCCCTCCACTTT. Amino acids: CASSQRPALIQNNSPLHF.

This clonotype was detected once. CDR3 coding DNA: TGTGCCAGCAGTAAAGGACTCGGCTCCTACAATGAGCAGTTCTTC. Protein product: CASSKGLGSYNEQFF. V and J are TRBV2 and TRBJ2-1, with TRBD2 as a possible D gene (5 bases). Germline loops: CDR1 SNHLY, CDR2 FYNNEI. Trimming removed 5 bases from V and 0 bases from J, with 11 bases in between. The CDR3 loop spans 15 amino acids.

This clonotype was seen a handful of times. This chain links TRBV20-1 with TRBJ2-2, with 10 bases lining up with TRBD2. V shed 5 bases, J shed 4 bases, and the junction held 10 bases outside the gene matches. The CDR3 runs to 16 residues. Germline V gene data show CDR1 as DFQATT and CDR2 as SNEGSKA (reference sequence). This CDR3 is CSAGPIVAGGTGELFF. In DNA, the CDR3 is TGCAGTGCTGGCCCTATAGTAGCGGGGGGCACCGGGGAGCTGTTTTTT.

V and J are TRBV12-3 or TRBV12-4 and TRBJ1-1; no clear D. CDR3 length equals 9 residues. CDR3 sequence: CASGGEAFF. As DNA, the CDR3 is TGTGCTTCGGGAGGGGAAGCTTTCTTT.

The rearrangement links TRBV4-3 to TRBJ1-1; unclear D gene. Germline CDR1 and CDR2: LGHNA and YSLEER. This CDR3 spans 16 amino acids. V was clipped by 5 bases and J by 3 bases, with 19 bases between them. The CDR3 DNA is TGCGCCAGCAGCTCCCGCCCCGGGAGTGGGGACACTGAAGCTTTCTTT. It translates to CASSSRPGSGDTEAFF.

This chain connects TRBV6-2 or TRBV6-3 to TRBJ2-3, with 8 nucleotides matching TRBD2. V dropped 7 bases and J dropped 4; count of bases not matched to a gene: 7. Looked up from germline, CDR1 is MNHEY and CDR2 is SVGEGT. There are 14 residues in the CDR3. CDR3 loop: CASNLGGAADTQYF. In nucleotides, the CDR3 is TGTGCCAGCAACCTCGGGGGGGCCGCAGATACGCAGTATTTT.

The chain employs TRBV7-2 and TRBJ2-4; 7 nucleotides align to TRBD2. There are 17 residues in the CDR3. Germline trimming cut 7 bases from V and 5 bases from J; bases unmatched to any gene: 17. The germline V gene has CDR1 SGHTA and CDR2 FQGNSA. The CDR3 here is CASKPSASQGGENIQYF. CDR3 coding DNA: TGTGCCAGCAAGCCGAGCGCATCCCAGGGAGGGGAAAACATTCAGTACTTC.

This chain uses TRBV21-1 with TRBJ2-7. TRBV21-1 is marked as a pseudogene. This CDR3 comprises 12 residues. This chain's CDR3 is CASSTKAHEQYV. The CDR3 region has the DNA TGTGCCAGCAGCACCAAGGCACACGAGCAGTACGTC.

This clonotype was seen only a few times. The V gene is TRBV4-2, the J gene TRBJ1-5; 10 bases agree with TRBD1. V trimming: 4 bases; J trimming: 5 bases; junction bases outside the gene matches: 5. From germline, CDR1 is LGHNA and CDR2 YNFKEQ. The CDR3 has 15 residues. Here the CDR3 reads CASSRQGAEDQPQHF. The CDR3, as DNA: TGTGCCAGCAGCCGACAGGGGGCTGAGGATCAGCCCCAGCATTTT.

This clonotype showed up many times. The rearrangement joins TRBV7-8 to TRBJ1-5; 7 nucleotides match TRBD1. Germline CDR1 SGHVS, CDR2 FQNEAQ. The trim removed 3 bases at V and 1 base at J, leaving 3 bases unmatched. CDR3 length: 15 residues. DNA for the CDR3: TGTGCCAGCAGCTTGACAGGGCTGAGCAATCAGCCCCAGCATTTT. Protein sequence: CASSLTGLSNQPQHF.